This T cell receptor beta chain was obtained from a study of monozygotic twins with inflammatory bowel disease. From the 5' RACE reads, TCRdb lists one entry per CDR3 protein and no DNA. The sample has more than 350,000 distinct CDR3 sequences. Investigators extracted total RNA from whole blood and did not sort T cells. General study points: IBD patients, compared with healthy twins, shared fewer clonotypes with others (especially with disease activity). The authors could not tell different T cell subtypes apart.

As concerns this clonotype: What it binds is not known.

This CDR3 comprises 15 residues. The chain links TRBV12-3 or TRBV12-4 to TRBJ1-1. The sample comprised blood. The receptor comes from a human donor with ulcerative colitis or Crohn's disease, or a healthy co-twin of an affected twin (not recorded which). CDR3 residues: CASSLAQGLNTEAFF.